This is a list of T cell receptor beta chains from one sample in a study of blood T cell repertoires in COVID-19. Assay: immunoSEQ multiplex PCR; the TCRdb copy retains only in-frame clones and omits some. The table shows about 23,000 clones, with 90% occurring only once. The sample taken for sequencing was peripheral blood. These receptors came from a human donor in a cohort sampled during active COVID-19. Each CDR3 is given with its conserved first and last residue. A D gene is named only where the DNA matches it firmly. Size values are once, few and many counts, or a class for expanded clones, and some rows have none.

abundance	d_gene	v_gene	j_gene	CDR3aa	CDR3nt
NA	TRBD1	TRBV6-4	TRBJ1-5	CASSDLQGDQPQHF	TGTGCCAGCAGTGACCTCCAGGGGGACCAGCCCCAGCATTTT
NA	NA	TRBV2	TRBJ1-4	CASSDGQFNEKLFF	TGTGCCAGCAGTGATGGACAGTTTAATGAAAAACTGTTTTTT
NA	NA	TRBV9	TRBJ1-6	CASSGGAGDNSPLHF	TGTGCCAGCAGCGGTGGGGCGGGGGATAATTCACCCCTCCACTTT
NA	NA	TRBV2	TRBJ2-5	CASSSGQLQETQYF	TGTGCCAGCAGTTCTGGACAGCTCCAAGAGACCCAGTACTTC
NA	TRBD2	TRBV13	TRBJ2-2	CASSLLTGGGPGELFF	TGTGCCAGCAGCTTACTAACGGGCGGGGGGCCCGGGGAGCTGTTTTTT
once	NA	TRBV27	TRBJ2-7	CASSPRTAHSYEQYF	TGTGCCAGCAGTCCCCGGACAGCACACTCCTACGAGCAGTACTTC
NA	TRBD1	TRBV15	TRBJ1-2	CATSRGGGNYGYTF	TGTGCCACCAGCAGAGGAGGGGGCAACTATGGCTACACCTTC
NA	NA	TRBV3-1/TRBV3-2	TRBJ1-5	CASSQGRRPRNQPQHF	TGTGCCAGCAGCCAAGGTCGGCGGCCTCGCAATCAGCCCCAGCATTTT
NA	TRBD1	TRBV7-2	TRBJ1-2	CASSLRPGTGDGYTF	TGTGCCAGCAGCCTACGGCCCGGGACAGGCGACGGCTACACCTTC
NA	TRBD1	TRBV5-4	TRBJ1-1	CASSLDRDRVVGEAFF	TGTGCCAGCAGCTTGGACCGGGACAGGGTTGTGGGTGAAGCTTTCTTT
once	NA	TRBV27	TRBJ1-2	CASSLSGGLSNYGYTF	TGTGCCAGCAGTTTATCCGGCGGCCTTTCTAACTATGGCTACACCTTC
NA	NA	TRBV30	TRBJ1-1	CAWSPGNTEAFF	TGTGCCTGGAGTCCAGGGAACACTGAAGCTTTCTTT
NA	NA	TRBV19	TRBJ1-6	CASNPTGIRGSPLHF	TGTGCCAGTAATCCTACAGGGATACGGGGTTCACCCCTCCACTTT
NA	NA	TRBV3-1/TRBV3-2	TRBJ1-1	CASSQGPGGNTEAFF	TGTGCCAGCAGCCAAGGTCCGGGTGGGAACACTGAAGCTTTCTTT
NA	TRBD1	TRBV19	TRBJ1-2	CASNKPRGTRPDFYGYTF	TGTGCCAGTAACAAGCCCAGGGGGACAAGGCCCGATTTCTATGGCTACACCTTC
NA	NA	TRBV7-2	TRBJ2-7	CASSLEGGRNEQYF	TGTGCCAGCAGCTTAGAGGGGGGGCGGAACGAGCAGTACTTC
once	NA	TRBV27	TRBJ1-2	CASSRVANYGYTF	TGTGCCAGCAGCAGGGTAGCTAACTATGGCTACACCTTC
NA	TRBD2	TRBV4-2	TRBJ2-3	CASSQGSAGGSNTQYF	TGTGCCAGCAGCCAGGGGTCGGCGGGGGGTTCAAATACGCAGTATTTT
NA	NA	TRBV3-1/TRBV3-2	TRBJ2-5	CASSRPGGETQYF	TGTGCCAGCAGCCGCCCCGGGGGTGAGACCCAGTACTTC
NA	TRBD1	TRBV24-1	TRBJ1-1	CATSALGQENTEAFF	TGTGCCACCAGTGCCTTAGGACAGGAAAACACTGAAGCTTTCTTT
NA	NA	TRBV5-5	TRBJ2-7	CASSTEGVSYEQYF	TGTGCCAGCAGCACCGAAGGGGTCTCCTACGAGCAGTACTTC
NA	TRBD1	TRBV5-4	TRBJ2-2	CASSSRDRVAELFF	TGTGCCAGCAGCTCCCGGGACAGAGTTGCGGAGCTGTTTTTT
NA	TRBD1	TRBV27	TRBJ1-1	CASSLGGTGNTEAFF	TGTGCCAGCAGCTTGGGAGGGACAGGGAACACTGAAGCTTTCTTT
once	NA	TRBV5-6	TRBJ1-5	CASSLGGGQPQHF	TGTGCCAGCAGCTTGGGGGGGGGACAGCCCCAGCATTTT
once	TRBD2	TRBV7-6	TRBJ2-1	CASSLRTSGTYNEQFF	TGTGCCAGCAGCTTAAGGACTAGCGGAACCTACAATGAGCAGTTCTTC
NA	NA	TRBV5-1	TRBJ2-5	CASSLSQGGTQYF	TGCGCCAGCAGCTTGTCCCAGGGGGGGACCCAGTACTTC
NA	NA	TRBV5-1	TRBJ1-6	CASSPQGMGTTNSPLHF	TGCGCCAGCAGCCCCCAGGGCATGGGGACAACTAATTCACCCCTCCACTTT
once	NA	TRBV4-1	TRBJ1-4	CASSQEWAGSNEKLFF	TGCGCCAGCAGCCAAGAGTGGGCGGGTTCTAATGAAAAACTGTTTTTT
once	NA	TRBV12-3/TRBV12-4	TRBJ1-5	CASSFVSNQPQHF	TGTGCCAGCAGTTTCGTGAGCAATCAGCCCCAGCATTTT
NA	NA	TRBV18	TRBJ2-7	CASSPLASYEQYF	TGTGCCAGCTCACCATTGGCCTCCTACGAGCAGTACTTC
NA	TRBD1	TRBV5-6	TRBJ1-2	CASRGFQGANYGYTF	TGTGCCAGCAGGGGCTTTCAGGGGGCAAACTATGGCTACACCTTC
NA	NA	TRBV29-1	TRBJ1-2	CSARLGLYYGYTF	TGCAGCGCGCGGCTGGGACTCTACTATGGCTACACCTTC
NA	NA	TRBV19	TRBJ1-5	CASHPGNRNQPQHF	TGTGCCAGCCACCCCGGGAACCGTAATCAGCCCCAGCATTTT
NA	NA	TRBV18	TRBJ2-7	CASSGRGLGEQYF	TGTGCCAGCTCGGGGCGGGGGCTAGGTGAGCAGTACTTC
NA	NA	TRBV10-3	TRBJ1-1	CAISESGGDTEAFF	TGTGCCATCAGTGAGTCGGGGGGGGACACTGAAGCTTTCTTT
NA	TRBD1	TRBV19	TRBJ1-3	CASRHGQGEGSGNTIYF	TGTGCCAGTAGACACGGACAGGGGGAAGGCTCTGGAAACACCATATATTTT
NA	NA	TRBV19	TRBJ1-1	CASTDQRRGRAFF	TGTGCCAGTACCGATCAACGGAGAGGGCGGGCTTTCTTT
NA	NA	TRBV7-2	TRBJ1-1	CASSLKGRNMNTEAFF	TGTGCCAGCAGCCTAAAGGGGCGGAACATGAACACTGAAGCTTTCTTT
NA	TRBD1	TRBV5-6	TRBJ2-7	CASSLGTAQRDGSYEQYF	TGTGCCAGCAGCCTTGGGACAGCCCAAAGGGACGGGTCCTACGAGCAGTACTTC